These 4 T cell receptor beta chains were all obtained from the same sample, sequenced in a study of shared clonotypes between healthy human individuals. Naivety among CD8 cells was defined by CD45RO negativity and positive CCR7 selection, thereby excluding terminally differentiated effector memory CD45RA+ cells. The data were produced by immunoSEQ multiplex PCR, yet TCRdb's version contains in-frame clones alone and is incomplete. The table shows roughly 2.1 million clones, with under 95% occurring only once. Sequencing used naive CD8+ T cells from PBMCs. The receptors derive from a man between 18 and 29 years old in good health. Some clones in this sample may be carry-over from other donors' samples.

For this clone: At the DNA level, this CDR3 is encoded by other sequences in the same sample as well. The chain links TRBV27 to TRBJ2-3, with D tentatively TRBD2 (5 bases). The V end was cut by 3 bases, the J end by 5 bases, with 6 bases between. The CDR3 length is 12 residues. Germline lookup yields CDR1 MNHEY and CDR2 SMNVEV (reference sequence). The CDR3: CASSFGGDTQYF. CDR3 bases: TGTGCCAGCAGTTTCGGAGGAGATACGCAGTATTTT.

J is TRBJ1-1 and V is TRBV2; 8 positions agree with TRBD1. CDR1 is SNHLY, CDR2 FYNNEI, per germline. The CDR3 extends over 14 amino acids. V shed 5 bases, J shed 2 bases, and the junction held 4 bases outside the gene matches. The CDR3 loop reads CASSLDRANTEAFF. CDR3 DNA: TGTGCCAGCAGTTTGGACAGGGCCAACACTGAAGCTTTCTTT.

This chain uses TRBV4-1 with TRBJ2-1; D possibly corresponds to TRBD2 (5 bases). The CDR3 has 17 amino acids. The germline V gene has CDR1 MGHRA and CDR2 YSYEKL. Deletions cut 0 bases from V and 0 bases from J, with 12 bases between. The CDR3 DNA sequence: TGCGCCAGCAGCCAAGATCTAGTGGGGAGCTCCTACAATGAGCAGTTCTTC. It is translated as CASSQDLVGSSYNEQFF.

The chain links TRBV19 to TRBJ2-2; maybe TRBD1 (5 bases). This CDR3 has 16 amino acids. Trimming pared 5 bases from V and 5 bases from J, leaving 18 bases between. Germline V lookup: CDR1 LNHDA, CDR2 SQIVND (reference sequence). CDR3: CASSPLGGHRTGELFF. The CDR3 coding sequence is TGTGCCAGTAGTCCTCTCGGCGGACACAGAACCGGGGAGCTGTTTTTT. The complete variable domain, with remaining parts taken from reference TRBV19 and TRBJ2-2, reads DGGITQSPKYLFRKEGQNVTLSCEQNLNHDAMYWYRQDPGQGLRLIYYSQIVNDFQKGDIAEGYSVSREKKESFPLTVTSAQKNPTAFYLCASSPLGGHRTGELFFGEGSRLTVL.